The clone carrying this T cell receptor beta chain has more than one count but fewer than ten. Its antigen is not identified. One end of the junction is discordant with germline, which a read error may explain. Preparing the TCRbeta library involved the use of unique molecular identifiers. TCRdb re-called the PCR reads with MiXCR, one entry per CDR3 protein. The sample records about a million distinct CDR3 sequences, about 30% being singletons. The CDR3 runs 11 residues. Per the germline V gene, CDR1 is SQVTM and CDR2 is ANQGSEA. This record comes from a study of T-cell reconstitution after alpha-beta-depleted transplantation in children. Points from the study as a whole: Reported findings indicate that, about two months after transplant, alpha-beta T cells came from several hundred expanded clones, which were derived from non-depleted graft cells. The high TCRbeta diversity at day 60 in some patients came from surviving recipient T cells and thymic progenitors.

The specimen comprised PBMCs, mostly from graft donor cells, sampled 360 days after TCRalphabeta/CD19-depleted stem cell transplant. The source is a boy under three years old who had a stem cell transplant for SCID, so the T cells may come from the graft donor. The chain links TRBV29-1 to TRBJ2-2; no definite D call. The CDR3 is CSVQDTGELFF. The CDR3 DNA follows: TGCAGCGTTCAAGACACCGGGGAGCTGTTTTTT.